This entry lists 8 T cell receptor beta chains sequenced from one sample in a study of cytomegalovirus exposure and HLA in healthy donors. Primers for the PCR totalled 60 Vbeta and 13 Jbeta. Sequencing used immunoSEQ multiplex PCR; TCRdb keeps in-frame clones, though not all of them. The data show 110,000 to 150,000 clones, about 75% seen once. The sample taken for sequencing was PBMCs. The receptors originated from a man between 25 and 39 years old in good health and CMV-seronegative.

The chain joins TRBV28 to TRBJ1-4; a weak D match, TRBD1 (5 bases). Germline loops: CDR1 MDHEN, CDR2 SYDVKM. This CDR3 has 16 amino acids. V lost 4 bases and J 8 bases, leaving 20 bases between the germline ends. The CDR3 region has the DNA TGTGCCAGCAGTTCTACCCCCGGGGGGGGGAGGGAAAAACTGTTTTTT. Its translation is CASSSTPGGGREKLFF.

The V and J genes are TRBV5-1 and TRBJ1-5, with D unclear. The CDR3 contains 13 residues. V was cut by 0 bases and J by 4 bases, with 5 bases left in between. Per germline, CDR1 SGHRS and CDR2 YFSETQ. Here the CDR3 reads CASSLDMNQPQHF. The CDR3 coding sequence is TGCGCCAGCAGCTTGGACATGAATCAGCCCCAGCATTTT.

The V call is TRBV28, the J call TRBJ2-2; tentatively, D is TRBD1 (5 bases). This CDR3 is built from 15 residues. Trimming left V 1 base short and J 6 bases short, with 12 bases between. CDR1 is MDHEN and CDR2 is SYDVKM in the germline V gene. Written as DNA, the CDR3 is TGTGCCAGCAGTTTATTAGATAAGGGGTCCGGGGAGCTGTTTTTT. This codes for CASSLLDKGSGELFF.

V and J are TRBV30 and TRBJ1-1; no clear D. The CDR3 runs to 19 residues. The V end was cut by 3 bases, the J end by 0 bases, with 26 bases between. Germline-derived CDR1 and CDR2 are GTSNPN and SVGIG (reference sequence). The CDR3 sequence: CAWSVRPLSWRDLNTEAFF. The CDR3 DNA reads TGTGCCTGGAGCGTACGTCCCCTTAGTTGGAGAGACTTGAACACTGAAGCTTTCTTT.

The CDR3 loop reads CASSPTGTGVGGYTF. The CDR3 nucleotides are TGTGCCAGCAGTCCAACCGGGACAGGGGTTGGGGGCTACACCTTC. The chain uses TRBV27 and TRBJ1-2, with 10 bases that match TRBD1. Unmatched junction bases numbered 11, after V lost 5 bases and J lost 8 bases. CDR3 length: 15 amino acids. Per germline, CDR1 MNHEY and CDR2 SMNVEV (reference sequence).

The chain has TRBV5-6 and TRBJ1-5; D is possibly TRBD1 (6 bases). With 3 bases removed from V and 2 bases from J, the gap between germline ends came to 12 bases. This CDR3 is built from 15 residues. Germline V gives CDR1 SGHDT, CDR2 YYEEEE. Written as DNA, the CDR3 is TGTGCCAGCAGCTCCACAGGGTTTGGCAATCAGCCCCAGCATTTT. Encoded protein: CASSSTGFGNQPQHF.

This chain links TRBV27 with TRBJ1-5, with D perhaps TRBD1 (6 bases). There are 13 residues in the CDR3. Deletions cut 8 bases from V and 1 base from J, with 9 bases between. Germline CDR1 reads MNHEY; CDR2 reads SMNVEV (reference sequence). For the CDR3, the DNA is TGTGCCAGCTACAGGGAGAGCAATCAGCCCCAGCATTTT. Translated, it gives CASYRESNQPQHF.

This clone was seen a few times. The V gene is TRBV27, the J gene TRBJ1-2, with D perhaps matching TRBD1 (6 bases). Trimming removed 7 bases at V and 4 bases at J, with 19 bases between. The germline gives CDR1 MNHEY, CDR2 SMNVEV (reference sequence). The length of the CDR3 is 15 residues. The CDR3 loop is CASKLQGERGYGYTF. CDR3 sequence (DNA): TGTGCCAGCAAACTACAGGGTGAAAGAGGCTATGGCTACACCTTC.